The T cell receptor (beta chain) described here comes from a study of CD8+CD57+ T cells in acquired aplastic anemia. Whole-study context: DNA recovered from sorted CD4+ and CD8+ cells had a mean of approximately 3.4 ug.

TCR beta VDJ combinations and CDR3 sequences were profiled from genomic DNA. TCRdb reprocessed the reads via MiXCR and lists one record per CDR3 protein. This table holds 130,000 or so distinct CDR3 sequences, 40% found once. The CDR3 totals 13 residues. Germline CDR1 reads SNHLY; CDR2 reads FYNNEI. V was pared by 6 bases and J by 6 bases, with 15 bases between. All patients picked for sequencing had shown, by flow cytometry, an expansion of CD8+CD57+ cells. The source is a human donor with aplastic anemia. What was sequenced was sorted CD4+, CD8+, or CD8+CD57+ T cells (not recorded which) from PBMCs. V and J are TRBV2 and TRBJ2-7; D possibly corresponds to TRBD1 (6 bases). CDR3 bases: TGTGCCAGCAGGTGGGACGGCAGGGGCGAGCAGTACTTC. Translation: CASRWDGRGEQYF. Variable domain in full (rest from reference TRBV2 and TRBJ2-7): EPEVTQTPSHQVTQMGQEVILRCVPISNHLYFYWYRQILGQKVEFLVSFYNNEISEKSEIFDDQFSVERPDGSNFTLKIRSTKLEDSAMYFCASRWDGRGEQYFGPGTRLTVT.